This passage covers 2 T cell receptor beta chains from one sample sequenced in a study of blood T cell repertoires in COVID-19. The repertoire was sequenced with immunoSEQ multiplex PCR; TCRdb's copy has only in-frame clones and lacks some. The sample records 220,000 or so clones, about 85% being singletons. Material: peripheral blood. The receptors come from a woman aged 55-69 years who had recovered from COVID-19.

The chain has TRBV19 and TRBJ2-1; TRBD2 matches 15 bases. V was pared by 4 bases and J by 7 bases, with 2 bases of the junction left unmatched. Germline V CDR1 and CDR2: LNHDA, SQIVND (reference sequence). The CDR3 is 15 amino acids. The CDR3 bases are TGTGCCAGTAGTAGGACTAGCGGGGGGGTTAATGAGCAGTTCTTC. Translated: CASSRTSGGVNEQFF.

This clone was detected only once. This rearrangement joins TRBV5-1 to TRBJ2-7, with TRBD1 as a possible D gene (6 bases). The CDR3 is 15 residues long. The V end lost 4 bases, the J end lost 3 bases, and 17 bases lay between the germline ends. Germline V gene data show CDR1 as SGHRS and CDR2 as YFSETQ. CDR3 loop: CASSVLGGGYYEQYF. CDR3 DNA sequence: TGCGCCAGCAGCGTATTAGGGGGTGGGTACTACGAGCAGTACTTC. Full variable domain (remainder filled in from reference TRBV5-1 and TRBJ2-7): KAGVTQTPRYLIKTRGQQVTLSCSPISGHRSVSWYQQTPGQGLQFLFEYFSETQRNKGNFPGRFSGRQFSNSRSEMNVSTLELGDSALYLCASSVLGGGYYEQYFGPGTRLTVT.